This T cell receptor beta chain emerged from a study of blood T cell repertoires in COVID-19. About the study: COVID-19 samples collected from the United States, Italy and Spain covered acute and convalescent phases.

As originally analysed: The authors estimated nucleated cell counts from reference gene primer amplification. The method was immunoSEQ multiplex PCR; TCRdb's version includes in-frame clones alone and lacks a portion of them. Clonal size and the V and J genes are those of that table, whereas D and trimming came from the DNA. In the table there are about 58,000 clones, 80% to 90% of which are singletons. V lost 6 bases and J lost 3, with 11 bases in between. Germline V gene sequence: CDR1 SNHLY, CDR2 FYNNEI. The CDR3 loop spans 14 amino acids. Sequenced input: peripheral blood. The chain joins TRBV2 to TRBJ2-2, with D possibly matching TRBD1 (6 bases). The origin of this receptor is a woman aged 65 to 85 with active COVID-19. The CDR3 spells CASSRQADTGELFF. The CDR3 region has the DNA TGTGCCAGCAGCCGACAGGCGGACACCGGGGAGCTGTTTTTT.